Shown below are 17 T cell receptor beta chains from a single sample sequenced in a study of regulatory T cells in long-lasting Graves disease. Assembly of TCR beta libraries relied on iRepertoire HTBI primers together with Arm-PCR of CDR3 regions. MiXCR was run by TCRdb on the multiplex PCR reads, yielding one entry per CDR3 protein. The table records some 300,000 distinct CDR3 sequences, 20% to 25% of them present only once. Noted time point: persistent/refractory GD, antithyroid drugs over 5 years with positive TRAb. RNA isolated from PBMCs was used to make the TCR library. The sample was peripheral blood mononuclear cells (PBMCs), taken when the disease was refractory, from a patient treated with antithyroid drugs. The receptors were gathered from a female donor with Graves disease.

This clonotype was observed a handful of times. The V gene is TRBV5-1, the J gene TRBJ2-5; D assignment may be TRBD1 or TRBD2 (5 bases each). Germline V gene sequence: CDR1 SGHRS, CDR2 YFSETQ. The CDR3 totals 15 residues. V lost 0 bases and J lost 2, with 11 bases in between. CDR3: CASSLGWGTQETQYF. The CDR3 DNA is TGCGCCAGCAGCTTGGGATGGGGGACGCAAGAGACCCAGTACTTC.

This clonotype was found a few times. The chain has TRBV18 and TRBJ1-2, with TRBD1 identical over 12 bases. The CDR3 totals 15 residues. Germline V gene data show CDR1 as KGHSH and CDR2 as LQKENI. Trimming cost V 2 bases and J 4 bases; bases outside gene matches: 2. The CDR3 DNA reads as TGTGCCAGCTCACCAGGGACAGGGGGCTTCTATGGCTACACCTTC. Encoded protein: CASSPGTGGFYGYTF. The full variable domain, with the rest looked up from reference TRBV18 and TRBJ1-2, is NAGVMQNPRHLVRRRGQEARLRCSPMKGHSHVYWYRQLPEEGLKFMVYLQKENIIDESGMPKERFSAEFPKEGPSILRIQQVVRGDSAAYFCASSPGTGGFYGYTFGSGTRLTVV.

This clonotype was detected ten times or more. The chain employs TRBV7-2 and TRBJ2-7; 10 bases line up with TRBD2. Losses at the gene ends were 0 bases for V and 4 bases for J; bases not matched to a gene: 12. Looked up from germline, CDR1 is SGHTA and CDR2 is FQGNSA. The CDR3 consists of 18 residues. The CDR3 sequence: CASSLAASGSIISYEQYF. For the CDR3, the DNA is TGTGCCAGCAGCTTAGCGGCTAGCGGGAGTATTATTTCGTACGAGCAGTACTTC.

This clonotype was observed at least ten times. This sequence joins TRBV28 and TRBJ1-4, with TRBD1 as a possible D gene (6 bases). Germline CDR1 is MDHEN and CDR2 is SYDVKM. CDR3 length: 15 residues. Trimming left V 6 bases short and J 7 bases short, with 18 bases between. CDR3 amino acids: CASSPLRGGSEKLFF. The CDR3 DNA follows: TGTGCCAGCAGCCCTCTCAGGGGCGGGAGTGAAAAACTGTTTTTT.

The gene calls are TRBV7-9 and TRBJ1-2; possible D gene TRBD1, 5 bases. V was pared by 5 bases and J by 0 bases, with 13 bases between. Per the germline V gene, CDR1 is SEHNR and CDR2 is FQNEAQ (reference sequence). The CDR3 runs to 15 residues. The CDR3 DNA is TGTGCCAGCAGCCCCTGGGACGAAGCTAACTATGGCTACACCTTC. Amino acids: CASSPWDEANYGYTF.

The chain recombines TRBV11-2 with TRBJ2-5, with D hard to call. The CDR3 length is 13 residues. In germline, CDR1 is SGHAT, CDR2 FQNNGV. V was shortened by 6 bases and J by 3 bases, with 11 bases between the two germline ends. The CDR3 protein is CASRFSAEETQYF. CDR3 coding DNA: TGTGCCAGCAGATTCTCGGCCGAAGAGACCCAGTACTTC.

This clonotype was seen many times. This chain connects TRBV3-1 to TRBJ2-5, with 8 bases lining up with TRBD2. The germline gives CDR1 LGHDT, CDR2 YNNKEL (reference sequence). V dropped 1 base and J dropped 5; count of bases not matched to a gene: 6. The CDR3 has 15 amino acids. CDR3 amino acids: CASSQGLGGRETQYF. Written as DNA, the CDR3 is TGTGCCAGCAGCCAAGGACTTGGCGGGAGGGAGACCCAGTACTTC.

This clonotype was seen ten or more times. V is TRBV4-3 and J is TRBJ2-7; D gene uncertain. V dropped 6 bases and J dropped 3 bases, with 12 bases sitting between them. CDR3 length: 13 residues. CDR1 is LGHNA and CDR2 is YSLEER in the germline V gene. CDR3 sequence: CASSPGPHYEQYF. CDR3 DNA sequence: TGCGCCAGCAGTCCCGGGCCCCACTACGAGCAGTACTTC.

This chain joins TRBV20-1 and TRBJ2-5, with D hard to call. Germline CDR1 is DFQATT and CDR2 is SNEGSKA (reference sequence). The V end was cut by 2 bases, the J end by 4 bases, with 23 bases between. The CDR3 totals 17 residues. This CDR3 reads CSARPQLISSGLETQYF. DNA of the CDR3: TGCAGTGCTAGACCACAGCTAATCTCCTCCGGCCTAGAGACCCAGTACTTC.

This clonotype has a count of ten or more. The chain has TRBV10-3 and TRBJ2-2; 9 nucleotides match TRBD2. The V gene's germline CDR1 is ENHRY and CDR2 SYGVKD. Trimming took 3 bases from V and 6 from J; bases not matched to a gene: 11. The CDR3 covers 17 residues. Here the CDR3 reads CAISERGSGSVSGELFF. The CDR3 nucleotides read TGTGCCATCAGTGAACGAGGTAGCGGGAGTGTATCCGGGGAGCTGTTTTTT.

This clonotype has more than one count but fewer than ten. DNA for the CDR3: TGTGCCAGTAGTATAGTGGGTTTAACACAGCCCCAGCATTTT. It translates to CASSIVGLTQPQHF. V and J are TRBV19 and TRBJ1-5, with D hard to call. V was pared by 1 base and J by 7 bases, with 11 bases between. Germline-derived CDR1 and CDR2 are LNHDA and SQIVND (reference sequence). CDR3 length: 14 amino acids.

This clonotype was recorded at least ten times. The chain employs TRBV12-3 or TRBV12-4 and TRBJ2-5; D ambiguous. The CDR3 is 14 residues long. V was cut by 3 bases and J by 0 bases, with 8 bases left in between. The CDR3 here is CASSFRQNQETQYF. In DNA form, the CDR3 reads TGTGCCAGCAGTTTTAGGCAGAACCAAGAGACCCAGTACTTC.

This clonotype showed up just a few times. The CDR3 region has the DNA TGTGCCAGCAGCTCGGGACGGATCCAAGAGACCCAGTACTTC. It encodes CASSSGRIQETQYF. V usage is TRBV7-2 and J usage is TRBJ2-5; possibly TRBD1 or TRBD2 for D (5 bases each). The CDR3 has 14 residues. V gave up 4 bases and J gave up 1 base, with 10 bases separating them. Germline V gene data show CDR1 as SGHTA and CDR2 as FQGNSA.

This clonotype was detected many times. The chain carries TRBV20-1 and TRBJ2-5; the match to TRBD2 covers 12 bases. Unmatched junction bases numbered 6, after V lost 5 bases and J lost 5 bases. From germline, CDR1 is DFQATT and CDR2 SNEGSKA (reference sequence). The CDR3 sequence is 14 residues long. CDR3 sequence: CSAWTSGIVETQYF. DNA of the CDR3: TGCAGTGCTTGGACTAGCGGGATAGTTGAGACCCAGTACTTC.

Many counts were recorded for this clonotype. The CDR3 spells CATSDLGKAFF. Here the CDR3 DNA reads TGTGCCACCAGTGATTTGGGGAAAGCTTTCTTT. The V and J genes are TRBV24-1 and TRBJ1-1; D is unclear. The CDR3 contains 11 residues. V shed 0 bases and J shed 9 bases, with 4 bases lying between them. Germline V gene data show CDR1 as KGHDR and CDR2 as SFDVKD.

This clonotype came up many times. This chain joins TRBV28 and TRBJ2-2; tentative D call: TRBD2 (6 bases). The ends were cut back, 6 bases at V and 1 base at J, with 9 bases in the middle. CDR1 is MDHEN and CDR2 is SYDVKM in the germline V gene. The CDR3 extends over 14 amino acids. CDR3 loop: CASREGRNTGELFF. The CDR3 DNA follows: TGTGCCAGCAGGGAGGGCCGGAACACCGGGGAGCTGTTTTTT.

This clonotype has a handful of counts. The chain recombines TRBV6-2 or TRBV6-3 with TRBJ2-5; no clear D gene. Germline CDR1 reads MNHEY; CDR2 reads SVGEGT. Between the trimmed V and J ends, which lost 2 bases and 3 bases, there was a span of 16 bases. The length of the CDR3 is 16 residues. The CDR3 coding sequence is TGTGCCAGCAGTTACGCGGTGGGTCGTTTGGAAGAGACCCAGTACTTC. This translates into CASSYAVGRLEETQYF.